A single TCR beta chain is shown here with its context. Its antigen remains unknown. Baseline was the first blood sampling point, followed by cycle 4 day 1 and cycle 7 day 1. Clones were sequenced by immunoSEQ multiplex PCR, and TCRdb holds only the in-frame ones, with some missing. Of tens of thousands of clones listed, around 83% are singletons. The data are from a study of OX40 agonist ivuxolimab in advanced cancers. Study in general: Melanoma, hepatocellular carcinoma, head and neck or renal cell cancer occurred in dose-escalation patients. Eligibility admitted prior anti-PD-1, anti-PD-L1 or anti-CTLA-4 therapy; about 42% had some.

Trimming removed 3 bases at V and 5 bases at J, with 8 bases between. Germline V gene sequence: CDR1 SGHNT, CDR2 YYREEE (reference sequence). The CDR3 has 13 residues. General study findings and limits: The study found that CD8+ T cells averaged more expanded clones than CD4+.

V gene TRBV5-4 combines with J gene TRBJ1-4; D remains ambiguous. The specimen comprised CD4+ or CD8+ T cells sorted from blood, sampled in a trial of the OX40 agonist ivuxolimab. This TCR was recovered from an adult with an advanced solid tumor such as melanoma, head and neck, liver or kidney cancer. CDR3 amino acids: CASSSSGNEKLFF. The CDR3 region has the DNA TGTGCCAGCAGCTCCAGCGGAAATGAAAAACTGTTTTTT.